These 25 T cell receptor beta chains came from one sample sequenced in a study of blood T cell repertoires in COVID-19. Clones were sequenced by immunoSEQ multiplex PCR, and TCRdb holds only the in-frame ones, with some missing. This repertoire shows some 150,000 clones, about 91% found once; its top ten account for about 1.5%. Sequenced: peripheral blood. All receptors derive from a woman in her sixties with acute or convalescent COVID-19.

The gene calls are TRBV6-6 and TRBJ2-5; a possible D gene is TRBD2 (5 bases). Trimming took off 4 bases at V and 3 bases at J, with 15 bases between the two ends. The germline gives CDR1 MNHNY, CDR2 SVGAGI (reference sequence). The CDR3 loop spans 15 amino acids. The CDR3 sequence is CASSSHTTGKETQYF. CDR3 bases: TGTGCCAGCAGTTCCCATACGACGGGGAAAGAGACCCAGTACTTC.

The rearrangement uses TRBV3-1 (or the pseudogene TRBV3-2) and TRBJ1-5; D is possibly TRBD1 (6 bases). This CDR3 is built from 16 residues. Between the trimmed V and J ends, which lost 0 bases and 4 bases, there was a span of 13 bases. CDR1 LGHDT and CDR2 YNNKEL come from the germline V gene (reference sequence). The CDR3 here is CASSQDLGTNNQPQHF. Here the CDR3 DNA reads TGTGCCAGCAGCCAAGACCTGGGGACAAATAATCAGCCCCAGCATTTT.

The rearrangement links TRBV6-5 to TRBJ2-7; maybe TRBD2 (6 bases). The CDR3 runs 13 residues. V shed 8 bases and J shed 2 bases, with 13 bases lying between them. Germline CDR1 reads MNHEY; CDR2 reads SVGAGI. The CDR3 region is CASLREETYEQYF. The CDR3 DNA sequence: TGTGCCAGCCTAAGGGAGGAAACCTACGAGCAGTACTTC.

The CDR3 loop is CASSQEPPADRLVLIGAFF. CDR3 in DNA: TGCGCCAGCAGCCAAGAGCCCCCGGCTGACAGGCTGGTTTTGATAGGAGCTTTCTTT. The chain has TRBV4-1 and TRBJ1-1, with TRBD1 as a possible D gene (6 bases). This CDR3 is 19 amino acids long. Germline-derived CDR1 and CDR2 are MGHRA and YSYEKL. V was pared by 0 bases and J by 10 bases, with 30 bases between.

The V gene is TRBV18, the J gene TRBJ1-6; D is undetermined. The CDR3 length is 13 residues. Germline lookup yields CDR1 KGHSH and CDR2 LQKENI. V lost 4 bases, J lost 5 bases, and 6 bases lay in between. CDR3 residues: CASSLTDNSPLHF. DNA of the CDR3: TGTGCCAGCTCACTCACAGATAATTCACCCCTCCACTTT.

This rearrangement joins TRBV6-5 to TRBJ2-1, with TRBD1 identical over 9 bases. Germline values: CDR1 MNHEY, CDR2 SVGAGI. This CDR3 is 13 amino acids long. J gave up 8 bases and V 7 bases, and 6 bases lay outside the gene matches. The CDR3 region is CASTIDRGDEQFF. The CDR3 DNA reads TGTGCCAGCACCATCGACAGGGGGGATGAGCAGTTCTTC.

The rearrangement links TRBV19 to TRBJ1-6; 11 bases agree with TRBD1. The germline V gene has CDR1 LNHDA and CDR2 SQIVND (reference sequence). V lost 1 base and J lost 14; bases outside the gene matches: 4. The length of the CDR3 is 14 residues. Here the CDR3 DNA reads TGTGCCAGTAGTATAGGGACAGGGGGCACGGCCCTCCACTTT. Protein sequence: CASSIGTGGTALHF.

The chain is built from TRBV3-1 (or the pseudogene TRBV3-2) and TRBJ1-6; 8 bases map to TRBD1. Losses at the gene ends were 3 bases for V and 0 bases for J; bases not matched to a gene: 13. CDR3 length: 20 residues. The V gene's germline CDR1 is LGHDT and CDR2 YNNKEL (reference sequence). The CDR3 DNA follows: TGTGCCAGCAGCCACCCTTCGGACAGGGACCCTTTCTCCTATAATTCACCCCTCCACTTT. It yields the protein CASSHPSDRDPFSYNSPLHF.

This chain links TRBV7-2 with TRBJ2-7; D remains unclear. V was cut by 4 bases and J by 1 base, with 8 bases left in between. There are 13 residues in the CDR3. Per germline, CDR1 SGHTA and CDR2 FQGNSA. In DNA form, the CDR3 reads TGTGCCAGCAGCTCCGATCTATCCTACGAGCAGTACTTC. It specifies CASSSDLSYEQYF.

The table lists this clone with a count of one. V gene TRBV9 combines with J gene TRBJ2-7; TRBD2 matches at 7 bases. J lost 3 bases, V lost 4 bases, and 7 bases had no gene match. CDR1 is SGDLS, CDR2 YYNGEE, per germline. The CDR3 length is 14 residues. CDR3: CASSPSGLFYEQYF. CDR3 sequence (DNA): TGTGCCAGCAGCCCCTCGGGACTATTCTACGAGCAGTACTTC.

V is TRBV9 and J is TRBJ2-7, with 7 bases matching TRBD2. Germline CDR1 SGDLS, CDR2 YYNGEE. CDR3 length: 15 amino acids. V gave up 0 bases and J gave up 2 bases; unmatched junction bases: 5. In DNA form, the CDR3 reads TGTGCCAGCAGCGTAGAAGTGGGAGGGACCTACGAGCAGTACTTC. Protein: CASSVEVGGTYEQYF.

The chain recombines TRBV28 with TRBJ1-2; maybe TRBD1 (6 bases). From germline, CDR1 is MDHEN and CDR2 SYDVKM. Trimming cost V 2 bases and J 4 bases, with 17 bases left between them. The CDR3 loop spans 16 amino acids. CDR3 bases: TGTGCCAGCAGTTTAGGAACAGGGAGGGAGGTCTATGGCTACACCTTC. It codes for CASSLGTGREVYGYTF.

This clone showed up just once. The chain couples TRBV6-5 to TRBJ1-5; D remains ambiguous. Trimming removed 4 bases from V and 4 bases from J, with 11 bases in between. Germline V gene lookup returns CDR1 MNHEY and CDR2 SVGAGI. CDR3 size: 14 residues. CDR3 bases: TGTGCCAGCAGTTCTATTTTCACGAATCAGCCCCAGCATTTT. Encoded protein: CASSSIFTNQPQHF.

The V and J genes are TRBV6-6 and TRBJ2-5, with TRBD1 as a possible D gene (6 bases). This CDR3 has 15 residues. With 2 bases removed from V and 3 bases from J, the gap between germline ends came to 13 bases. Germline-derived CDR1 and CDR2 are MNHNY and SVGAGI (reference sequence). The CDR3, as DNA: TGTGCCAGCAGTTACGGTACAGGGTGGGAAGAGACCCAGTACTTC. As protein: CASSYGTGWEETQYF.

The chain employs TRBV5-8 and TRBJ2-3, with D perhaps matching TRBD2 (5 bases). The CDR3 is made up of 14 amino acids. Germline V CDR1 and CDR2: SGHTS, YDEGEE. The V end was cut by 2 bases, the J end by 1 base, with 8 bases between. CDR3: CASSFLRGTDTQYF. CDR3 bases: TGTGCCAGCAGCTTTTTGAGGGGCACAGATACGCAGTATTTT.

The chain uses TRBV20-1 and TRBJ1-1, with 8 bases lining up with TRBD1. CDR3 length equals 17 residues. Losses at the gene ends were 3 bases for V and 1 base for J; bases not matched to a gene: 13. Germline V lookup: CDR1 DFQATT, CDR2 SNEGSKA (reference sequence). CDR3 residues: CSASNPNNRGWNTEAFF. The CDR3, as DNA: TGCAGTGCTAGTAACCCGAACAACAGGGGGTGGAACACTGAAGCTTTCTTT.

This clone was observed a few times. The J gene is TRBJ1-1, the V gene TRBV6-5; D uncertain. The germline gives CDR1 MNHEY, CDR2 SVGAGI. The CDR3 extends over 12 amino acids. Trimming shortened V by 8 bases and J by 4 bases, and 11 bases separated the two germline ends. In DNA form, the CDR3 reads TGTGCCAGCCAGGAATCAGTCACTGAAGCTTTCTTT. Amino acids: CASQESVTEAFF.

In DNA, the CDR3 is TGTGCCAGCAGCTTCCCCGCGGGGACAAACACCATATATTTT. It yields the protein CASSFPAGTNTIYF. The rearrangement uses TRBV5-6 and TRBJ1-3, with D tentatively TRBD1 (5 bases). CDR3 length: 14 amino acids. Germline V gene data show CDR1 as SGHDT and CDR2 as YYEEEE. Deletions cut 2 bases from V and 6 bases from J, with 12 bases between.

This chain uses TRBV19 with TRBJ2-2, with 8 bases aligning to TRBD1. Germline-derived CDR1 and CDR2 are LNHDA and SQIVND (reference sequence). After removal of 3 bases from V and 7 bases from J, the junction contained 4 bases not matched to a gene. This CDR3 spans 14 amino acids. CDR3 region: CASSISGGHGELFF. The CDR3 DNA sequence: TGTGCCAGTAGTATCTCAGGGGGCCACGGGGAGCTGTTTTTT. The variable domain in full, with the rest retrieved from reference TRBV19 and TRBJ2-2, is DGGITQSPKYLFRKEGQNVTLSCEQNLNHDAMYWYRQDPGQGLRLIYYSQIVNDFQKGDIAEGYSVSREKKESFPLTVTSAQKNPTAFYLCASSISGGHGELFFGEGSRLTVL.

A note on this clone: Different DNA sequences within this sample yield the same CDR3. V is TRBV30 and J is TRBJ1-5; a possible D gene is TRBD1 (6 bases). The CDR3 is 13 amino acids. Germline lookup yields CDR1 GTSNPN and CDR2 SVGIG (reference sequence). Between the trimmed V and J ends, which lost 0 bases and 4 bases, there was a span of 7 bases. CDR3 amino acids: CAWSVRGNQPQHF. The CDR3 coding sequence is TGTGCCTGGAGTGTAAGGGGGAATCAGCCCCAGCATTTT.

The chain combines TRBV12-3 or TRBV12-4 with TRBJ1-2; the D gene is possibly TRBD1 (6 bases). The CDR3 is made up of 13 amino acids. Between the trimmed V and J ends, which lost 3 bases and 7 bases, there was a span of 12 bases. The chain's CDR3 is CASSFDRFGGYTF. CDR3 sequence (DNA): TGTGCCAGCAGTTTCGACAGGTTCGGTGGCTACACCTTC.

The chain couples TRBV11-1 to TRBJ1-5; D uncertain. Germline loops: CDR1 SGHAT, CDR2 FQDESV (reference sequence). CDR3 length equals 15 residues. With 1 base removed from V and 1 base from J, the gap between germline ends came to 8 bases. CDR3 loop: CASSLGRGSNQPQHF. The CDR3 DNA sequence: TGTGCCAGCAGCTTAGGCAGAGGAAGCAATCAGCCCCAGCATTTT.

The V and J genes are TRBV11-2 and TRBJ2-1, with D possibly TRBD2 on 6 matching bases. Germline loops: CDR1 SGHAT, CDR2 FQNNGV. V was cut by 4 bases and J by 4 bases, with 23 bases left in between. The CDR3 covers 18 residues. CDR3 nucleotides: TGTGCCAGCAGCTCGCTGGGTGGGGGTAGCGGAAAATACAATGAGCAGTTCTTC. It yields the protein CASSSLGGGSGKYNEQFF.

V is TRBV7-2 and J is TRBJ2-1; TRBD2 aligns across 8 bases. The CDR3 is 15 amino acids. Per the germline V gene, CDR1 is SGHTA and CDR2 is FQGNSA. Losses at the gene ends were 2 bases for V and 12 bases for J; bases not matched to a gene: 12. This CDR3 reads CASSLLAGYNEGQFF. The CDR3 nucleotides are TGTGCCAGCAGCTTACTAGCGGGCTACAATGAGGGGCAGTTCTTC.

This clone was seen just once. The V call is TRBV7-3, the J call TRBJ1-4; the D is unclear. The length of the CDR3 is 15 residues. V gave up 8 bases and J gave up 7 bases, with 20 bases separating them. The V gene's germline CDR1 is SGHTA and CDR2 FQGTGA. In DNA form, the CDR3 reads TGTGCCAGCGCCCCGGTGGGAGGAAGGAGTGAAAAACTGTTTTTT. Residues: CASAPVGGRSEKLFF.